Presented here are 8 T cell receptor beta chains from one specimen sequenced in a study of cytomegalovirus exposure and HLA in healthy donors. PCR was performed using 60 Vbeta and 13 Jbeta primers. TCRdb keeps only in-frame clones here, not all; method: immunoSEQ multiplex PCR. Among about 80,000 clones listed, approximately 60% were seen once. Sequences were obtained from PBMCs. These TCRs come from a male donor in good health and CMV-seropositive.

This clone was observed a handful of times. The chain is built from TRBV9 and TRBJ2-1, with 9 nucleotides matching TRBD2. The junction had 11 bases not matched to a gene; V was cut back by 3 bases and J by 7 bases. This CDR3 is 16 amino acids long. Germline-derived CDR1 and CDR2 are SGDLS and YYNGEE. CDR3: CASSAGLAGEWNEQFF. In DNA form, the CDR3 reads TGTGCCAGCAGCGCGGGACTAGCAGGGGAGTGGAATGAGCAGTTCTTC.

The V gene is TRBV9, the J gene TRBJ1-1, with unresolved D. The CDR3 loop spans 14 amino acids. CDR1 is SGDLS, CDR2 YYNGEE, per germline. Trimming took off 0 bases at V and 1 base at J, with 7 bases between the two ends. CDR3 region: CASSVAAANTEAFF. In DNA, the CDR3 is TGTGCCAGCAGCGTAGCCGCGGCGAACACTGAAGCTTTCTTT.

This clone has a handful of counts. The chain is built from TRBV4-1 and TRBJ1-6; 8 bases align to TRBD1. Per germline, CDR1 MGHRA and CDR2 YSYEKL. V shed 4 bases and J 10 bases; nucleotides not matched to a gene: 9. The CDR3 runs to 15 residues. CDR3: CASSLGGQGGSPLHF. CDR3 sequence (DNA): TGCGCCAGCAGCCTCGGAGGACAGGGCGGCTCACCCCTCCACTTT.

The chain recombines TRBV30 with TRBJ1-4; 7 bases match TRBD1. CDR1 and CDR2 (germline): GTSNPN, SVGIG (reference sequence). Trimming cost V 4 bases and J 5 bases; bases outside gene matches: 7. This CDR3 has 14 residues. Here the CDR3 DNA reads TGTGCCTGGAACAGACAGGGTATAAATGAAAAACTGTTTTTT. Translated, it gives CAWNRQGINEKLFF.

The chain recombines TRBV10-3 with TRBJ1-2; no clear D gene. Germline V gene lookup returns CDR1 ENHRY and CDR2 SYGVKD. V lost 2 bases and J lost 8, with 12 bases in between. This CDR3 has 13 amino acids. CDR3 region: CAISEGQAGGYTF. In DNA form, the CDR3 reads TGTGCCATCAGTGAGGGGCAGGCTGGCGGCTACACCTTC.

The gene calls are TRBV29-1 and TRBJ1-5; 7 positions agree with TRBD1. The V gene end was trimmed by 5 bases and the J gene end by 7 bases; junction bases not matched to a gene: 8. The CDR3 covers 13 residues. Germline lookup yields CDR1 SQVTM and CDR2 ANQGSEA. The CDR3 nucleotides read TGCAGCGTTCGACAGGGAGCGGAACAGCCCCAGCATTTT. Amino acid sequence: CSVRQGAEQPQHF. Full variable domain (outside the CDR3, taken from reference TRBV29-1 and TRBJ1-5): SAVISQKPSRDICQRGTSLTIQCQVDSQVTMMFWYRQQPGQSLTLIATANQGSEATYESGFVIDKFPISRPNLTFSTLTVSNMSPEDSSIYLCSVRQGAEQPQHFGDGTRLSIL.

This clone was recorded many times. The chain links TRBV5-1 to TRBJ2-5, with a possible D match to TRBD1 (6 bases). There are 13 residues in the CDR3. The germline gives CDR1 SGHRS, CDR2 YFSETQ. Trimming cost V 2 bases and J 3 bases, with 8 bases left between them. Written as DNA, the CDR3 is TGCGCCAGCAGCTTAGGGACAAAAGAGACCCAGTACTTC. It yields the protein CASSLGTKETQYF.

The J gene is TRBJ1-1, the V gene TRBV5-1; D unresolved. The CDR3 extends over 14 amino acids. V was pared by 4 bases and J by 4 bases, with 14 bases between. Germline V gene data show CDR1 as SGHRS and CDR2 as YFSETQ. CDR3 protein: CASSVTKPVTEAFF. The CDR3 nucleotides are TGCGCCAGCAGCGTGACAAAACCGGTCACTGAAGCTTTCTTT.